One and the same sample provided the 21 T cell receptor beta chains below, sequenced in a study of blood T cell repertoires in COVID-19. The method was immunoSEQ multiplex PCR; TCRdb's version includes in-frame clones alone and lacks a portion of them. Of 150,000 to 200,000 clones listed, around four fifths are singletons. Sequenced material: PBMCs or T cells enriched from blood (not recorded which). Source of these receptors: a woman in her fifties or sixties who had recovered from COVID-19.

The chain links TRBV30 to TRBJ1-3, with D possibly TRBD1 on 6 matching bases. The V end was cut by 2 bases, the J end by 3 bases, with 11 bases between. The germline CDR1 and CDR2 sequences are GTSNPN and SVGIG (reference sequence). This CDR3 spans 14 amino acids. CDR3 DNA: TGTGCCTGGAGTCAGAGCAGGGGTGGAAACACCATATATTTT. It translates to CAWSQSRGGNTIYF.

The chain combines TRBV7-3 with TRBJ1-4; 9 nucleotides agree with TRBD1. CDR3 size: 20 residues. Germline CDR1 is SGHTA and CDR2 is FQGTGA. J lost 0 bases, V lost 1 base, and 12 bases had no gene match. For the CDR3, the DNA is TGTGCCAGCAGCTTAAGTCGGGGACAGGGTAGGCTTCCAACTAATGAAAAACTGTTTTTT. Translated, it gives CASSLSRGQGRLPTNEKLFF.

V usage is TRBV7-2 and J usage is TRBJ1-2, with D possibly being TRBD1 (6 bases). Germline CDR1 is SGHTA and CDR2 is FQGNSA. The CDR3 extends over 14 amino acids. V lost 4 bases, J lost 0 bases, and 9 bases lay in between. In DNA, the CDR3 is TGTGCCAGCAGCTACACAGGGACTAACTATGGCTACACCTTC. Its translation: CASSYTGTNYGYTF.

The chain combines TRBV30 with TRBJ1-4, with 8 bases that match TRBD1. CDR1 and CDR2 (germline): GTSNPN, SVGIG (reference sequence). With V trimmed by 7 bases and J by 7 bases, 5 bases remained unmatched. This CDR3 is 12 amino acids long. The CDR3 region is CAFDRGGEKLFF. The CDR3 region has the DNA TGTGCCTTCGACAGGGGTGGTGAAAAACTGTTTTTT.

This chain links TRBV28 with TRBJ1-2; D is unresolved. CDR3 length: 13 amino acids. Trimming removed 5 bases from V and 5 bases from J, with 12 bases in between. The V gene's germline CDR1 is MDHEN and CDR2 SYDVKM. CDR3 region: CASSISSLYGYTF. CDR3 nucleotides: TGTGCCAGCAGTATTAGCAGCCTATATGGCTACACCTTC.

V gene TRBV30 combines with J gene TRBJ1-3; D uncertain. The germline V gene has CDR1 GTSNPN and CDR2 SVGIG (reference sequence). The CDR3 loop spans 15 amino acids. Trimming cost V 6 bases and J 3 bases, with 18 bases left between them. CDR3 bases: TGTGCCTGTCCGACTGCGGAGTTATATGGAAACACCATATATTTT. It is translated as CACPTAELYGNTIYF.

The chain is built from TRBV24-1 and TRBJ1-2, with D possibly TRBD1 on 6 matching bases. There are 14 residues in the CDR3. V was shortened by 3 bases and J by 3 bases, with 10 bases between the two germline ends. The germline V gene has CDR1 KGHDR and CDR2 SFDVKD. CDR3 protein: CATSDGGTDYGYTF. The DNA of the CDR3 is TGTGCCACCAGTGATGGGGGCACCGACTATGGCTACACCTTC.

CDR3 loop: CASTPRATNTEAFF. The CDR3 DNA follows: TGTGCCAGCACCCCCAGGGCTACGAACACTGAAGCTTTCTTT. This chain links TRBV3-1 (or the pseudogene TRBV3-2) with TRBJ1-1, with a weak D call TRBD1 (5 bases). CDR1 is LGHDT, CDR2 YNNKEL, per germline (reference sequence). The germline V and J ends were trimmed by 7 bases and 1 base, with 13 bases remaining between them. This CDR3 has 14 residues.

This clone occurred a few times. The chain combines TRBV9 with TRBJ1-2, with D perhaps matching TRBD1 (6 bases). The germline CDR1 and CDR2 sequences are SGDLS and YYNGEE. V was shortened by 4 bases and J by 7 bases, with 20 bases between the two germline ends. The CDR3 extends over 15 amino acids. CDR3 sequence reads: CASSPRVDDRLGYTF. The CDR3, as DNA: TGTGCCAGCAGCCCCAGAGTAGACGACAGGCTTGGCTACACCTTC.

The CDR3 region is CASRPGWNYEQYV. Here the CDR3 DNA reads TGTGCCAGCAGACCAGGTTGGAACTACGAGCAGTACGTC. This chain uses TRBV6-5 with TRBJ2-7; D uncertain. The V end lost 6 bases, the J end lost 3 bases, and 12 bases lay between the germline ends. Germline V gene data show CDR1 as MNHEY and CDR2 as SVGAGI. The CDR3 runs to 13 residues.

Remarks on this clone: Other DNA sequences in the same sample also yield this CDR3. In DNA, the CDR3 is TGTGCCACCAGTGTCGGCGGACAGGGGTACAATGAGCAGTTCTTC. Translation: CATSVGGQGYNEQFF. V and J are TRBV24-1 and TRBJ2-1; 9 bases match TRBD1. Trimming cost V 5 bases and J 4 bases; bases outside gene matches: 5. CDR1 KGHDR and CDR2 SFDVKD come from the germline V gene. CDR3 length: 15 residues.

The V gene is TRBV6-2 or TRBV6-3, the J gene TRBJ1-2, with TRBD1 as a possible D gene (5 bases). CDR3 length: 17 amino acids. V lost 6 bases and J 3 bases, leaving 23 bases between the germline ends. CDR1 and CDR2 from the germline V gene are MNHEY and SVGEGT. Here the CDR3 reads CASSNGDYHPRDYGYTF. Here the CDR3 DNA reads TGTGCCAGCAGCAACGGGGACTATCACCCAAGGGACTATGGCTACACCTTC.

J is TRBJ1-6 and V is TRBV2, with 10 positions matching TRBD1. V shed 7 bases, J shed 10 bases, and the junction held 7 bases outside the gene matches. The CDR3 totals 14 residues. Germline CDR1 is SNHLY and CDR2 is FYNNEI. The CDR3 sequence: CASKTGQGRSPLHF. CDR3 nucleotides: TGTGCCAGCAAGACGGGACAGGGGAGATCACCCCTCCACTTT.

This clone was found a few times. The V call is TRBV4-2, the J call TRBJ2-3; possibly TRBD2 for D (6 bases). Germline V gene sequence: CDR1 LGHNA, CDR2 YNFKEQ. V lost 7 bases to trimming and J lost 4 bases, with 18 bases between them. The CDR3 loop spans 15 amino acids. The CDR3 DNA reads TGTGCCAGCACTCCCGCCCGGGGGAGCGCAGATACGCAGTATTTT. The encoded protein is CASTPARGSADTQYF.

This chain links TRBV5-6 with TRBJ1-1; TRBD1 matches 11 bases. J gave up 10 bases and V 3 bases, and 11 bases lay outside the gene matches. CDR3 length: 15 residues. Germline loops: CDR1 SGHDT, CDR2 YYEEEE. This chain's CDR3 is CASSSLGQGARLAFF. In DNA, the CDR3 is TGTGCCAGCAGCTCCCTAGGACAGGGGGCGCGGTTAGCTTTCTTT.

V and J are TRBV21-1 and TRBJ2-6; the D call of TRBD1 is as the table states it, not checked on the DNA. TRBV21-1 is designated a pseudogene. The CDR3 length is 18 residues. The CDR3 bases are TGTGCCAGCAGCAAAGTTCGCCATCCAGACTCTGGGGCCAACGTCCTGACTTTC. This sequence encodes CASSKVRHPDSGANVLTF.

This chain connects TRBV12-3 or TRBV12-4 to TRBJ2-3; D unresolved. The CDR3 length is 13 residues. The V and J ends lost 5 bases and 4 bases respectively, with 10 bases between them. CDR3 nucleotides: TGTGCCAGCAGTCCCCTTCTCCCAGATACGCAGTATTTT. It specifies CASSPLLPDTQYF.

This chain uses TRBV2 with TRBJ1-2, with a weak D call TRBD1 (6 bases). The CDR3 loop spans 12 amino acids. Trimming shortened V by 9 bases and J by 3 bases, and 11 bases separated the two germline ends. In germline, CDR1 is SNHLY, CDR2 FYNNEI. CDR3 loop: CARAAGDYGYTF. In DNA, the CDR3 is TGTGCCAGAGCGGCAGGGGACTATGGCTACACCTTC. Looking up the rest from reference TRBV2 and TRBJ1-2 gives the full variable domain: EPEVTQTPSHQVTQMGQEVILRCVPISNHLYFYWYRQILGQKVEFLVSFYNNEISEKSEIFDDQFSVERPDGSNFTLKIRSTKLEDSAMYFCARAAGDYGYTFGSGTRLTVV.

CDR3 nucleotide sequence: TGTGCCAGCAGTTACCAGGGGCCGAAGGAGACCCAGTACTTC. As protein: CASSYQGPKETQYF. This sequence joins TRBV6-6 and TRBJ2-5, with TRBD1 as a possible D gene (6 bases). This CDR3 has 14 amino acids. Germline V gives CDR1 MNHNY, CDR2 SVGAGI (reference sequence). Trimming stripped 2 bases from V and 5 bases from J, with 12 bases between.

The chain carries TRBV6-2 or TRBV6-3 and TRBJ1-2; 8 positions match TRBD1. The V gene end was trimmed by 0 bases and the J gene end by 11 bases; junction bases not matched to a gene: 8. Germline CDR1 is MNHEY and CDR2 is SVGEGT. The CDR3 spans 14 residues. The CDR3 protein is CASSYSGQVRGYTF. The CDR3 nucleotides are TGTGCCAGCAGTTACTCGGGACAGGTTCGAGGGTACACCTTC.

The rearrangement links TRBV30 to TRBJ1-1; D gene uncertain. Germline lookup yields CDR1 GTSNPN and CDR2 SVGIG (reference sequence). Trimming took 0 bases from V and 1 from J, leaving 9 bases between them. This CDR3 has 14 amino acids. The CDR3 here is CAWSVAQWNTEAFF. The CDR3 coding sequence is TGTGCCTGGAGTGTAGCGCAGTGGAACACTGAAGCTTTCTTT.